A selection of T cell receptor beta chains follows, all from one sample in a study of blood T cell repertoires in COVID-19. Libraries were prepared by immunoSEQ multiplex PCR; TCRdb keeps only in-frame clonotypes and omits some of them. Of around 270,000 clones listed, more than 90% were seen once; the top ten hold approximately 2.5%. Sequencing was carried out using peripheral blood. These receptors all stem from a young adult with COVID-19, enrolled during active disease. CDR3s include the opening cysteine and the closing phenylalanine or tryptophan. A D gene is named only where the DNA matches it firmly. Clone size, where shown, is once, few, many, or a class for clones that have expanded.

D gene,J gene,V gene,clone size,CDR3 DNA,CDR3 protein
NA,TRBJ1-1,TRBV5-8,NA,TGTGCCAGCAGCTCGTTTATTGAAGCTTTCTTT,CASSSFIEAFF
TRBD1,TRBJ1-2,TRBV6-1,NA,TGTGCCAGCAGTGAAGTGGGACAGGGGAGCTATGGCTACACCTTC,CASSEVGQGSYGYTF
TRBD2,TRBJ2-2,TRBV9,few,TGTGCCAGCAGCCCCCGGACTAGCCCGAACACCGGGGAGCTGTTTTTT,CASSPRTSPNTGELFF
TRBD1,TRBJ1-3,TRBV5-1,NA,TGCGCCAGCAGCTTCCGGGACAGGAGCTCTTACTCTGGAAACACCATATATTTT,CASSFRDRSSYSGNTIYF
TRBD2,TRBJ2-7,TRBV6-5,NA,TGTGCCAGCAGTTACGGGGGGGGCGAGCAGTACTTC,CASSYGGGEQYF
TRBD2,TRBJ2-1,TRBV6-1,NA,TGTGCCAGCCGTTTAAGCGGGAGTAGGGATGAGCAGTTCTTC,CASRLSGSRDEQFF
TRBD1,TRBJ1-2,TRBV6-4,once,TGTGCCAGCAGTGAGGGACAGGGGGCCTATGGCTACACCTTC,CASSEGQGAYGYTF
NA,TRBJ1-5,TRBV27,NA,TGTGCCAGCAGTTTCGGGGTTGATCAGCCCCAGCATTTT,CASSFGVDQPQHF
NA,TRBJ2-7,TRBV27,NA,TGTGCCAGCAGCGTACCAGGGGTCCGTCTCTACGAGCAGTACTTC,CASSVPGVRLYEQYF
TRBD1,TRBJ1-2,TRBV5-1,NA,TGCGCCAGCAGCCAGGGGGTGGACTTCTATGGCTACACCTTC,CASSQGVDFYGYTF
TRBD1,TRBJ2-2,TRBV5-1,NA,TGCGCCAGCAGCTTGGGCGACAGGGTCATAGGGGAGCTGTTTTTT,CASSLGDRVIGELFF
NA,TRBJ1-2,TRBV12-5,NA,TGTGCTAGTGGAGCAGCGGACAGAACTTCCTATGGCTACACCTTC,CASGAADRTSYGYTF
NA,TRBJ2-2,TRBV6-5,NA,TGTGCCAGCAGTTATACCACAGGGACCGGGGAGCTGTTTTTT,CASSYTTGTGELFF
NA,TRBJ2-5,TRBV29-1,NA,TGCAGCGTTGAAACGGGGGTAATGGAGACCCAGTACTTC,CSVETGVMETQYF
NA,TRBJ2-2,TRBV11-1,once,TGTGCCAGCAGCCGGGAGTCCGGGGAGCTGTTTTTT,CASSRESGELFF
NA,TRBJ1-1,TRBV9,NA,TGTGCCAGCAGGGCCGGCAGGGCTATGAACACTGAAGCTTTCTTT,CASRAGRAMNTEAFF
NA,TRBJ2-3,TRBV9,NA,TGTGCCAGCAGCGCCGCTAAGGATACGCAGTATTTT,CASSAAKDTQYF